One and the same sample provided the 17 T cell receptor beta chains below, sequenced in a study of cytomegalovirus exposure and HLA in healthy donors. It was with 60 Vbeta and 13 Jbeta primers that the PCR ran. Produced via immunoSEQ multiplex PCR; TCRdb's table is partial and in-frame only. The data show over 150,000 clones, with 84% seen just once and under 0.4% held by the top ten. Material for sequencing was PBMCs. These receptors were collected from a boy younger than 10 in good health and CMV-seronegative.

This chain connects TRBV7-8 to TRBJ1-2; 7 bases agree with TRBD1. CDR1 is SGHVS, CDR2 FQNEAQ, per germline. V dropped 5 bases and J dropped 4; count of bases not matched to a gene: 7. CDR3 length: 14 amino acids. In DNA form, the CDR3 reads TGTGCCAGCAGCCCACAACAGGGGTTCTATGGCTACACCTTC. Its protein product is CASSPQQGFYGYTF.

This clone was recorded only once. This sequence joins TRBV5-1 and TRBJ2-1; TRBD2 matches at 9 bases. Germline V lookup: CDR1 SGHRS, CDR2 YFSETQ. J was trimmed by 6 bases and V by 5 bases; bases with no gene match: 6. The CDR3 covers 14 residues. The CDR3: CASRGREGLNEQFF. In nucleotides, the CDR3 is TGCGCCAGCAGGGGGCGGGAGGGCCTCAATGAGCAGTTCTTC.

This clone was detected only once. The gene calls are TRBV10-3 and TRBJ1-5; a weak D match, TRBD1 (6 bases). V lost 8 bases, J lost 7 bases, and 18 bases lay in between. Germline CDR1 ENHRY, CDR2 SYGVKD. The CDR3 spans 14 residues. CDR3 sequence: CAIGDYRVGQPQHF. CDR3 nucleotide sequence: TGTGCCATCGGGGACTACAGGGTCGGGCAGCCCCAGCATTTT.

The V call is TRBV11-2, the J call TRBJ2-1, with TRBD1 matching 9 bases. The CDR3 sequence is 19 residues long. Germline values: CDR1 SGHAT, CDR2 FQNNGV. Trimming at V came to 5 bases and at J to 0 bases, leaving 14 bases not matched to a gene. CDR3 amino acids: CASSGRETGGRGSYNEQFF. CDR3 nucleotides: TGTGCCAGCAGCGGGCGGGAGACAGGGGGACGCGGCTCCTACAATGAGCAGTTCTTC.

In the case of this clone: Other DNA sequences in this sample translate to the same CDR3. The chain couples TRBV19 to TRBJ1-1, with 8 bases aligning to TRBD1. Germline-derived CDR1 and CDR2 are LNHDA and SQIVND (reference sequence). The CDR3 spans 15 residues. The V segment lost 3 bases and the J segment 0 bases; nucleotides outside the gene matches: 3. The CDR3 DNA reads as TGTGCCAGTAGTATTAGGGACAGGCTGAACACTGAAGCTTTCTTT. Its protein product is CASSIRDRLNTEAFF.

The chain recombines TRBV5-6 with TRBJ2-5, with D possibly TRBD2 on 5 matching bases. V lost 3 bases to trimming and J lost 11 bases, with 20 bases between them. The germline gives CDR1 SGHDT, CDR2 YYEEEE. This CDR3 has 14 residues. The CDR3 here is CASSSRSPPREQYF. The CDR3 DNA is TGTGCCAGCAGCTCCCGGTCCCCTCCGAGGGAGCAGTACTTC. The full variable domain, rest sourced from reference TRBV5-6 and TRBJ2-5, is DAGVTQSPTHLIKTRGQQVTLRCSPKSGHDTVSWYQQALGQGPQFIFQYYEEEERQRGNFPDRFSGHQFPNYSSELNVNALLLGDSALYLCASSSRSPPREQYFGPGTRLLVL.

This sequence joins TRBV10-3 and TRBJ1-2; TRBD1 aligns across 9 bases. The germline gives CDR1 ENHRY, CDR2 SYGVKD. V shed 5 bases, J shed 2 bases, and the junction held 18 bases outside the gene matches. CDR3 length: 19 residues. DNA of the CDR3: TGTGCCATCAGTCCGGCGCGTCCCGGACAGGGGCCCTCAAACTATGGCTACACCTTC. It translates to CAISPARPGQGPSNYGYTF.

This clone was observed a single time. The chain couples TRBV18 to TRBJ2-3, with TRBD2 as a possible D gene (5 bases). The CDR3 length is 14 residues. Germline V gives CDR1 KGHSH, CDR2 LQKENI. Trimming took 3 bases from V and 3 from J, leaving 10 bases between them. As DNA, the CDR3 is TGTGCCAGCTCACCTCGGACTCAGACAGATACGCAGTATTTT. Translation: CASSPRTQTDTQYF.

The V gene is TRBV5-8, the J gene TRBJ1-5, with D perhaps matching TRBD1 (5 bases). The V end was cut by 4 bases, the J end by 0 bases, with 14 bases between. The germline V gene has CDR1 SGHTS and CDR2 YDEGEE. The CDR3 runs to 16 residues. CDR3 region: CASSRRQSYSNQPQHF. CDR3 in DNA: TGTGCCAGCAGCCGCCGACAGAGTTATAGCAATCAGCCCCAGCATTTT.

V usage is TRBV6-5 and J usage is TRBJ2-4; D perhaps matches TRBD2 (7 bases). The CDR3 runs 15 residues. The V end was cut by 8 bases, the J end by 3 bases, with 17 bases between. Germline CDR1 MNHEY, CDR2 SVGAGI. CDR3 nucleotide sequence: TGTGCCAGCTCCGTGCGGGGGCGCGGCAAAAACATTCAGTACTTC. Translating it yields CASSVRGRGKNIQYF.

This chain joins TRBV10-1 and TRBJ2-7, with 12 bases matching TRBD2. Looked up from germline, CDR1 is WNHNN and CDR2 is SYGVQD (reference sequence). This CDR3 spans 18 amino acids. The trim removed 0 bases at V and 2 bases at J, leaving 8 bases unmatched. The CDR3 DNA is TGCGCCAGCAGTGAGTCCATCATCAGGACTAGCGGGACCTACGAGCAGTACTTC. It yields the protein CASSESIIRTSGTYEQYF.

The DNA of the CDR3 is TGTGCCAGCAGCTTACCTCGGACAGGAGGGGTCCAAGAGACCCAGTACTTC. Amino acids: CASSLPRTGGVQETQYF. The chain is built from TRBV7-2 and TRBJ2-5, with D maybe TRBD1 (7 bases). The CDR3 has 17 residues. The germline CDR1 and CDR2 sequences are SGHTA and FQGNSA. V shed 2 bases and J shed 1 base, with 17 bases lying between them.

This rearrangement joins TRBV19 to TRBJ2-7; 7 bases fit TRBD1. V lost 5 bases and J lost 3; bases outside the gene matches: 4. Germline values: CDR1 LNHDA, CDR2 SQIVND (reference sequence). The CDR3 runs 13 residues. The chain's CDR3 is CASSRDRYYEQYF. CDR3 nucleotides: TGTGCCAGTAGTCGGGACAGATACTACGAGCAGTACTTC.

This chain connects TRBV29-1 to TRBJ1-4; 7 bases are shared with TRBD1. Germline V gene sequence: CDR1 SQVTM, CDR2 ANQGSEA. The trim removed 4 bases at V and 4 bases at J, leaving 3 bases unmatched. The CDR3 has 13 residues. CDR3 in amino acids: CSVAGTDNEKLFF. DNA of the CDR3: TGCAGCGTTGCCGGGACAGATAATGAAAAACTGTTTTTT.

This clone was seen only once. The CDR3 DNA is TGTGCCAGCATCTCAGGGGGTTCGGCCTATGGCTACACCTTC. Its translation: CASISGGSAYGYTF. The chain is built from TRBV28 and TRBJ1-2; 7 positions match TRBD1. Trimming cost V 7 bases and J 4 bases; bases outside gene matches: 9. The CDR3 consists of 14 residues. In germline, CDR1 is MDHEN, CDR2 SYDVKM.

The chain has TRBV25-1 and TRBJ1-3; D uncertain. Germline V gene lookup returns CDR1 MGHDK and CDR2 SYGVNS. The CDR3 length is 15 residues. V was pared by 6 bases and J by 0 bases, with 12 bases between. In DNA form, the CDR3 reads TGTGCCAGCAGCGACGGAGTGAGCTCTGGAAACACCATATATTTT. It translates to CASSDGVSSGNTIYF.

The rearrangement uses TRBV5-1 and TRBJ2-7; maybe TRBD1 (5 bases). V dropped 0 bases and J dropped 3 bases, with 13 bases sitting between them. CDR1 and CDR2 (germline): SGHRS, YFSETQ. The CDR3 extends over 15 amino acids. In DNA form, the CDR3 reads TGCGCCAGCAGCTTGGGAGACAGCATAAACTACGAGCAGTACTTC. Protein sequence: CASSLGDSINYEQYF.